This TCR beta chain was documented in a study of early T cells in non-severe SARS-CoV-2 infection. The wider study: Chains from this unsorted whole-blood bulk RNA could not be paired. Findings and caveats of the study: VDJdb-based annotation leaned toward anti-spike CD8 responses and missed private and CD4 specificities.

Germline lookup yields CDR1 MNHNS and CDR2 SASEGT. This CDR3 has 11 residues. Notes on this clonotype: Antigen: not known. Just one base apart from a much larger clone, this may be a read error.

Unique molecular identifiers tagged individual cDNA molecules. TCRdb reanalysed the 5' RACE reads using MiXCR and keeps one entry per CDR3 protein. The profile shows some 50,000 distinct CDR3 sequences, about 9.3% of them singletons. This sequence originates from an adult who was a healthcare worker with PCR-confirmed SARS-CoV-2 infection or an uninfected control (not recorded which). This chain connects TRBV6-1 to TRBJ2-7; D remains ambiguous. Sequences were obtained from whole blood. The CDR3 coding sequence is TGTGCCAGCAGAACGAGCTACGTGCAGTACTTC. It encodes CASRTSYVQYF.